This T cell receptor (beta chain) was documented in a study of CD8+CD57+ T cells in acquired aplastic anemia. Overall study context: Sorted CD4+ and CD8+ cells yielded around 3 ug of DNA on average. Findings and caveats of the study: Comparison of patients with controls identified 25 to 30 shared CD8+ CDR3 sequences.

For sequencing, patients were chosen who had shown expansion of CD8+CD57+ cells by flow cytometry. Every one of the patients had aplastic anemia (severe, acquired). Therapy had not been given to patients before blood sampling. The template used for profiling TCR beta VDJ and CDR3 was genomic DNA. One entry per CDR3 protein results from TCRdb running MiXCR on the reads. The sample gives approximately 98,000 distinct CDR3 sequences, about 63% of which show up once; 55% to 65% is in the top ten. V gave up 3 bases and J gave up 10 bases, with 13 bases separating them. This CDR3 is 13 amino acids long. Germline V CDR1 and CDR2: MNHEY, SMNVEV (reference sequence). As for this clonotype: The antigen is unknown. This may be a read error: a much more frequent sequence differs by one nucleotide.

Sequenced material: sorted CD4+, CD8+, or CD8+CD57+ T cells (not recorded which) from PBMCs. The V gene is TRBV27, the J gene TRBJ2-1, with D possibly matching TRBD1 (6 bases). This clonotype was obtained from a human donor with aplastic anemia. CDR3 DNA: TGTGCCAGCAGTTTGTGGGGGCCTAACGAGCAGTTCTTC. Amino acid sequence: CASSLWGPNEQFF.